These 20 T cell receptor beta chains share one sample of origin, sequenced in a study of blood T cell repertoires in COVID-19. Libraries were prepared by immunoSEQ multiplex PCR; TCRdb keeps only in-frame clonotypes and omits some of them. The sample has approximately 180,000 clones, more than 75% seen once. The sample was PBMCs or T cells enriched from blood (not recorded which). The origin of the receptors is a woman aged 45-59 years with acute COVID-19.

This clone came up a few times. The rearrangement joins TRBV28 to TRBJ1-1; D gene unclear. This CDR3 contains 14 residues. Germline V CDR1 and CDR2: MDHEN, SYDVKM. V was cut by 7 bases and J by 3 bases, with 15 bases left in between. CDR3 region: CASTLPRGYTEAFF. DNA for the CDR3: TGTGCCAGCACTCTTCCTAGAGGGTACACTGAAGCTTTCTTT. Full variable domain (outside the CDR3, taken from reference TRBV28 and TRBJ1-1): DVKVTQSSRYLVKRTGEKVFLECVQDMDHENMFWYRQDPGLGLRLIYFSYDVKMKEKGDIPEGYSVSREKKERFSLILESASTNQTSMYLCASTLPRGYTEAFFGQGTRLTVV.

In DNA, the CDR3 is TGTGCCAGCAGCCCGGGGGGAGGGGTGCCTGAAGCTTTCTTT. Residues: CASSPGGGVPEAFF. V usage is TRBV5-4 and J usage is TRBJ1-1; D is perhaps TRBD1 (5 bases). This CDR3 has 14 amino acids. With 4 bases removed from V and 6 bases from J, the gap between germline ends came to 16 bases. Germline V lookup: CDR1 SGHNT, CDR2 YYREEE (reference sequence).

This chain joins TRBV4-1 and TRBJ1-2, with 7 bases aligning to TRBD1. Trimming at V came to 7 bases and at J to 0 bases, leaving 8 bases not matched to a gene. CDR1 and CDR2 (germline): MGHRA, YSYEKL. CDR3 length: 15 amino acids. This CDR3 reads CASTFGTAPNYGYTF. DNA for the CDR3: TGCGCCAGCACCTTCGGGACAGCCCCTAACTATGGCTACACCTTC.

The chain carries TRBV27 and TRBJ2-3; TRBD2 matches at 11 bases. The trim removed 8 bases at V and 4 bases at J, leaving 5 bases unmatched. The CDR3 spans 14 residues. Germline CDR1 MNHEY, CDR2 SMNVEV (reference sequence). For the CDR3, the DNA is TGTGCCAGCGGTATAGCGGGGGGGCCAGATACGCAGTATTTT. It codes for CASGIAGGPDTQYF.

The chain carries TRBV6-5 and TRBJ1-4, with a tentative D call TRBD1 (6 bases). The CDR3 is 14 amino acids. Trimming removed 5 bases at V and 8 bases at J, with 15 bases between. CDR1 MNHEY and CDR2 SVGAGI come from the germline V gene. For the CDR3, the DNA is TGTGCCAGCAGTCTCCAGGGGTCCAGGGAAAAACTGTTTTTT. It codes for CASSLQGSREKLFF.

The rearrangement joins TRBV4-1 to TRBJ1-3; D ambiguous. In germline, CDR1 is MGHRA, CDR2 YSYEKL. The CDR3 sequence is 16 residues long. V was pared by 1 base and J by 0 bases, with 10 bases between. CDR3 residues: CASSQGRGYSGNTIYF. CDR3 DNA: TGCGCCAGCAGCCAAGGACGAGGGTACTCTGGAAACACCATATATTTT.

This chain joins TRBV12-3 or TRBV12-4 and TRBJ1-1; the D is unclear. Between the trimmed V and J ends, which lost 1 base and 3 bases, there was a span of 6 bases. The length of the CDR3 is 13 residues. The CDR3 DNA follows: TGTGCCAGCAGTTTAGTCGGAGACACTGAAGCTTTCTTT. Amino acids: CASSLVGDTEAFF.

The chain carries TRBV9 and TRBJ1-6; 9 positions match TRBD1. V dropped 9 bases and J dropped 0; count of bases not matched to a gene: 10. Germline loops: CDR1 SGDLS, CDR2 YYNGEE. The CDR3 is made up of 17 amino acids. Here the CDR3 reads CAKDRGTRSSYNSPLHF. In DNA form, the CDR3 reads TGTGCCAAAGACAGGGGGACTCGAAGCTCCTATAATTCACCCCTCCACTTT.

The chain carries TRBV19 and TRBJ2-5; 7 bases are shared with TRBD2. J gave up 2 bases and V 1 base, and 10 bases lay outside the gene matches. In germline, CDR1 is LNHDA, CDR2 SQIVND (reference sequence). CDR3 size: 17 residues. The CDR3 is CASSIGGGPGRQETQYF. CDR3 DNA sequence: TGTGCCAGTAGTATAGGGGGGGGTCCGGGACGACAAGAGACCCAGTACTTC.

The rearrangement uses TRBV6-5 and TRBJ1-2; 8 bases map to TRBD1. In germline, CDR1 is MNHEY, CDR2 SVGAGI. The CDR3 consists of 11 residues. After removal of 7 bases from V and 6 bases from J, the junction contained 1 base not matched to a gene. In DNA, the CDR3 is TGTGCCAGCATGACAGGGGATGGCTACACCTTC. Protein: CASMTGDGYTF.

This clone has a handful of counts. The V gene is TRBV28, the J gene TRBJ1-1; 10 bases match TRBD1. The length of the CDR3 is 17 residues. J gave up 0 bases and V 4 bases, and 8 bases lay outside the gene matches. Germline V CDR1 and CDR2: MDHEN, SYDVKM. This CDR3 reads CASSSRTGGVMNTEAFF. The CDR3 nucleotides read TGTGCCAGCAGTTCCCGGACAGGGGGTGTTATGAACACTGAAGCTTTCTTT.

This chain joins TRBV6-6 and TRBJ1-2; no reliable D call. Per germline, CDR1 MNHNY and CDR2 SVGAGI (reference sequence). V was cut by 8 bases and J by 8 bases, with 21 bases left in between. The length of the CDR3 is 14 residues. This CDR3 reads CASGDPGSSGGYTF. CDR3 nucleotides: TGTGCCAGCGGTGACCCCGGGAGCTCGGGGGGCTACACCTTC.

V gene TRBV19 combines with J gene TRBJ1-1; TRBD1 might be the D (6 bases). Trimming shortened V by 5 bases and J by 1 base, and 17 bases separated the two germline ends. There are 16 residues in the CDR3. Looked up from germline, CDR1 is LNHDA and CDR2 is SQIVND (reference sequence). CDR3 DNA sequence: TGTGCCAGTAGTCCCAGAACAGGGAACAAGAACACTGAAGCTTTCTTT. Amino acid sequence: CASSPRTGNKNTEAFF. The complete variable domain, with remaining parts taken from reference TRBV19 and TRBJ1-1, reads DGGITQSPKYLFRKEGQNVTLSCEQNLNHDAMYWYRQDPGQGLRLIYYSQIVNDFQKGDIAEGYSVSREKKESFPLTVTSAQKNPTAFYLCASSPRTGNKNTEAFFGQGTRLTVV.

The V call is TRBV7-2, the J call TRBJ1-6, with TRBD1 identical over 8 bases. The CDR3 runs to 14 residues. The germline V gene has CDR1 SGHTA and CDR2 FQGNSA. V shed 5 bases and J 10 bases; nucleotides not matched to a gene: 7. CDR3 coding DNA: TGTGCCAGCAGCACCAGGGGGCTAGGATCACCCCTCCACTTT. This translates into CASSTRGLGSPLHF.

This chain links TRBV7-5 with TRBJ1-4; the listed D gene, TRBD1, was not tested against the DNA. TRBV7-5 is a documented pseudogene. The CDR3 totals 18 residues. The CDR3 loop reads CARSLRGQGPWTNEKLFF. CDR3 sequence (DNA): TGTGCCAGAAGCTTAAGGGGGCAGGGTCCCTGGACTAATGAAAAACTGTTTTTT.

This clone was seen just once. This chain joins TRBV30 and TRBJ2-5, with D possibly being TRBD1 (5 bases). The germline V gene has CDR1 GTSNPN and CDR2 SVGIG (reference sequence). The CDR3 contains 14 residues. Trimming took 0 bases from V and 5 from J, leaving 13 bases between them. CDR3 bases: TGTGCCTGGAGTGTTCTCCAGGGTGCGGAGACCCAGTACTTC. It is translated as CAWSVLQGAETQYF.

V and J are TRBV19 and TRBJ1-2, with 8 bases aligning to TRBD1. The germline V gene encodes CDR1 LNHDA and CDR2 SQIVND (reference sequence). V trimming: 2 bases; J trimming: 7 bases; junction bases outside the gene matches: 12. This CDR3 contains 16 residues. CDR3 region: CASSITFGQGIFGYTF. For the CDR3, the DNA is TGTGCCAGTAGTATAACGTTTGGACAGGGAATTTTTGGCTACACCTTC. The whole variable domain, remainder taken from reference TRBV19 and TRBJ1-2, is DGGITQSPKYLFRKEGQNVTLSCEQNLNHDAMYWYRQDPGQGLRLIYYSQIVNDFQKGDIAEGYSVSREKKESFPLTVTSAQKNPTAFYLCASSITFGQGIFGYTFGSGTRLTVV.

This chain uses TRBV7-6 with TRBJ1-6, with D hard to call. Germline CDR1 SGHVS, CDR2 FNYEAQ. V gave up 1 base and J gave up 9 bases, with 10 bases separating them. The CDR3 runs 14 residues. The CDR3 nucleotides read TGTGCCAGCAGCTTAGATGGAGTCAGTTCACCCCTCCACTTT. It translates to CASSLDGVSSPLHF.

This chain uses TRBV7-9 with TRBJ1-1, with D possibly matching TRBD1 (5 bases). This CDR3 region has 11 residues. Germline lookup yields CDR1 SEHNR and CDR2 FQNEAQ (reference sequence). V lost 11 bases, J lost 5 bases, and 12 bases lay in between. For the CDR3, the DNA is TGTGCCGCGGGGGGTGGGACTGAAGCTTTCTTT. It specifies CAAGGGTEAFF.

This clone was counted a few times. This sequence joins TRBV19 and TRBJ2-1; TRBD1 might be the D (5 bases). The germline V gene has CDR1 LNHDA and CDR2 SQIVND (reference sequence). The CDR3 loop spans 15 amino acids. Trimming took off 5 bases at V and 0 bases at J, with 11 bases between the two ends. For the CDR3, the DNA is TGTGCCAGTAGTCCCAGGGTCAGCTCCTACAATGAGCAGTTCTTC. Translating gives CASSPRVSSYNEQFF.